These T cell receptor beta chains were read from a single sample in a study of blood T cell repertoires in COVID-19. The data were produced by immunoSEQ multiplex PCR, yet TCRdb's version contains in-frame clones alone and is incomplete. The sample contains around 14,000 clones, approximately 90% of which appear only once. The sample comprised peripheral blood. These receptors all stem from a human donor in a cohort sampled during active COVID-19. Each CDR3 is given without its conserved first and last residue.

V	J	CDR3
TRBV7-6	TRBJ2-2	ASSFLDNGRAVDTGELF
TRBV9	TRBJ2-7	ASSPAGQISSYEQY
TRBV4-1	TRBJ1-2	ASSQARQGIYGYT
TRBV3-1/TRBV3-2	TRBJ1-2	ASSQSDSPPEIPGREYGYT
TRBV19	TRBJ2-5	ASSIDSGGETQY
TRBV29-1	TRBJ2-1	SAQGGSYNEQF
TRBV9	TRBJ2-3	ASSVGAGESADTQY
TRBV4-1	TRBJ1-3	ASSPGVGTAGDTIY
TRBV13	TRBJ2-3	ASSHGQVSTDTQY
TRBV6-5	TRBJ1-5	ASSPGRVGQPQH
TRBV5-1	TRBJ2-1	ASRGTAGGDEQF
TRBV10-3	TRBJ1-2	AISESGDRRLWT
TRBV11-2	TRBJ1-2	ASSPGQGNSRTNYGYT
TRBV10-2	TRBJ2-2	ASSFGTSSGELF